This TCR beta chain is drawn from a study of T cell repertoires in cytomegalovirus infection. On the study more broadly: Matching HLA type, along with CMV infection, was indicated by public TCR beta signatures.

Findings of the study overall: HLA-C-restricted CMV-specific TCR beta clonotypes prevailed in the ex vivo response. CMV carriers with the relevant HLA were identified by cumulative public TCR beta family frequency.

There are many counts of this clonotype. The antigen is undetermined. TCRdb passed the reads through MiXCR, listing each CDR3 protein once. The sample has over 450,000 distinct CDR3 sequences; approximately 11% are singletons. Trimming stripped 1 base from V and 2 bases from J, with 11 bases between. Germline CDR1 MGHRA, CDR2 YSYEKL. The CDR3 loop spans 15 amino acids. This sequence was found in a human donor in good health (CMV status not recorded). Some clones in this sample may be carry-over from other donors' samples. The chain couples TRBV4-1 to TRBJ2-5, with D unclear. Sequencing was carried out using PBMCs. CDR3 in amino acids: CASSQVASSQETQYF. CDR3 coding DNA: TGCGCCAGCAGCCAAGTAGCCAGTTCACAAGAGACCCAGTACTTC.